Shown below are 27 T cell receptor beta chains from a single sample sequenced in a study of blood T cells in healthy people across ages. Next came a second PCR, run for about 6 to 12 cycles, which used a sample-barcoded 5' primer along with a J-beta primer mix. Each CDR3 protein is one row after TCRdb ran MiXCR on the 5' RACE reads. The table includes about 780,000 distinct CDR3 sequences, around 50% detected once. Sequencing was performed on blood. Every receptor here comes from a man older than 75 in good health.

This clonotype has a single count. The rearrangement joins TRBV11-2 to TRBJ1-4; a possible D gene is TRBD1 (5 bases). The CDR3 runs 16 residues. Germline V gene sequence: CDR1 SGHAT, CDR2 FQNNGV. Trimming removed 4 bases at V and 0 bases at J, with 12 bases between. This CDR3 is CASSSGTVTTNEKLFF. The CDR3 nucleotides are TGTGCCAGCAGCTCAGGGACGGTAACAACTAATGAAAAACTGTTTTTT.

The gene calls are TRBV3-1 and TRBJ2-7, with 15 bases that match TRBD2. The trim removed 2 bases at V and 3 bases at J, leaving 14 bases unmatched. The CDR3 length is 20 residues. The germline CDR1 and CDR2 sequences are LGHDT and YNNKEL (reference sequence). DNA for the CDR3: TGTGCCAGCAGCCAACGAATCCGGACTAGCGGGAGGGACAAACACTACGAGCAGTACTTC. Its protein is CASSQRIRTSGRDKHYEQYF.

This chain uses TRBV5-1 with TRBJ2-1; possibly TRBD1 for D (6 bases). The CDR3 is made up of 14 amino acids. CDR1 and CDR2 (germline): SGHRS, YFSETQ. The germline V and J ends were trimmed by 0 bases and 7 bases, with 11 bases remaining between them. The CDR3 loop reads CASSLAGQKNEQFF. In nucleotides, the CDR3 is TGCGCCAGCAGCTTGGCTGGACAGAAAAATGAGCAGTTCTTC.

This clonotype was counted a few times. The chain links TRBV20-1 to TRBJ1-2; no firm D call. The germline V gene has CDR1 DFQATT and CDR2 SNEGSKA (reference sequence). Trimming took off 3 bases at V and 5 bases at J, with 13 bases between the two ends. The length of the CDR3 is 13 residues. The CDR3 DNA reads as TGCAGTGCTAGGGCCACGGCTCCTTATGGCTACACCTTC. This sequence encodes CSARATAPYGYTF.

The chain joins TRBV9 to TRBJ2-1; 14 bases map to TRBD2. Losses at the gene ends were 7 bases for V and 3 bases for J; bases not matched to a gene: 12. The CDR3 loop spans 18 amino acids. Germline loops: CDR1 SGDLS, CDR2 YYNGEE. The CDR3 is CASGGGLAGGVGYNEQFF. CDR3 nucleotides: TGTGCCAGCGGGGGAGGACTAGCGGGAGGAGTGGGCTACAATGAGCAGTTCTTC. Filled out from reference TRBV9 and TRBJ2-1, the complete variable domain reads DSGVTQTPKHLITATGQRVTLRCSPRSGDLSVYWYQQSLDQGLQFLIQYYNGEERAKGNILERFSAQQFPDLHSELNLSSLELGDSALYFCASGGGLAGGVGYNEQFFGPGTRLTVL.

The rearrangement links TRBV6-1 to TRBJ2-1; the D is unclear. The CDR3 has 16 residues. Trimming removed 1 base at V and 8 bases at J, with 18 bases between. The germline V gene encodes CDR1 MNHNS and CDR2 SASEGT. CDR3 loop: CASSEEGQPRIDEQFF. CDR3 nucleotides: TGTGCCAGCAGTGAAGAAGGCCAGCCCCGGATCGATGAGCAGTTCTTC.

The V and J genes are TRBV29-1 and TRBJ1-2, with a possible D match to TRBD1 (6 bases). V was shortened by 7 bases and J by 6 bases, with 15 bases between the two germline ends. The length of the CDR3 is 12 residues. The germline gives CDR1 SQVTM, CDR2 ANQGSEA. CDR3 sequence (DNA): TGCAGCGGTCTCGACAGGAATCATGGCTACACCTTC. Translated, it gives CSGLDRNHGYTF.

V is TRBV6-6 and J is TRBJ2-3; 7 nucleotides align to TRBD2. The CDR3 sequence is 16 residues long. Germline lookup yields CDR1 MNHNY and CDR2 SVGAGI (reference sequence). The V and J ends lost 4 bases and 5 bases, in that order; junction bases with no gene match: 12. CDR3 sequence (DNA): TGTGCCAGCAGTTCGCCCATGACGGGGGGAGGAGATACGCAGTATTTT. This encodes CASSSPMTGGGDTQYF.

The V call is TRBV15, the J call TRBJ2-1; D remains unclear. CDR1 and CDR2 (germline): LNHNV, YYDKDF (reference sequence). V gave up 3 bases and J gave up 8 bases, with 17 bases separating them. The CDR3 totals 15 residues. The CDR3, as DNA: TGTGCCACCAGCAGCCTAGGAGTGTTTTACGATGAGCAGTTCTTC. Amino acids: CATSSLGVFYDEQFF. The full variable domain, with the rest looked up from reference TRBV15 and TRBJ2-1, is DAMVIQNPRYQVTQFGKPVTLSCSQTLNHNVMYWYQQKSSQAPKLLFHYYDKDFNNEADTPDNFQSRRPNTSFCFLDIRSPGLGDTAMYLCATSSLGVFYDEQFFGPGTRLTVL.

There are a few counts of this clonotype. The junction and the germline gene differ at one end; a read error may be behind it. CDR3 sequence reads: CASRQEFTYEQYF. The CDR3 DNA follows: TGTGCCAGCAGACAAGAGTTCACCTACGAGCAGTACTTC. The rearrangement joins TRBV14 to TRBJ2-7; D is unclear. This CDR3 is 13 amino acids long. CDR1 and CDR2 (germline): SGHDN, FVKESK.

The CDR3 protein is CASSLEILGRETQYF. CDR3 nucleotides: TGTGCCAGCAGCTTAGAAATTTTGGGGCGGGAGACTCAGTACTTC. The chain carries TRBV7-9 and TRBJ2-7; 7 nucleotides agree with TRBD2. CDR1 is SEHNR, CDR2 FQNEAQ, per germline (reference sequence). Unmatched junction bases numbered 13, after V lost 1 base and J lost 10 bases. The CDR3 consists of 15 residues. The complete variable domain, with remaining parts taken from reference TRBV7-9 and TRBJ2-7, reads DTGVSQNPRHKITKRGQNVTFRCDPISEHNRLYWYRQTLGQGPEFLTYFQNEAQLEKSRLLSDRFSAERPKGSFSTLEIQRTEQGDSAMYLCASSLEILGRETQYFGPGTRLTVT.

Of note for this clonotype: Given a much more abundant clone one base away, this may be a read error. V usage is TRBV4-3 and J usage is TRBJ2-3; the match to TRBD2 covers 11 bases. This CDR3 contains 16 residues. Germline CDR1 reads LGHNA; CDR2 reads YSLEER. The CDR3 DNA is TGCGCCAGCGGCCAAGAGAGGGGGACTAGCGGAAATACGCAGTATTTT. It codes for CASGQERGTSGNTQYF.

The chain combines TRBV25-1 with TRBJ1-2; D is unresolved. V was trimmed by 2 bases and J by 10 bases, leaving 11 bases between them. Germline V gene sequence: CDR1 MGHDK, CDR2 SYGVNS. The CDR3 loop spans 12 amino acids. Here the CDR3 reads CASSEVFGDYTF. CDR3 coding DNA: TGTGCCAGCAGTGAAGTCTTCGGTGACTACACCTTC.

The CDR3 is CASSHGYNVGQFF. In nucleotides, the CDR3 is TGCGCCAGCAGCCACGGGTACAATGTGGGGCAGTTCTTC. The chain uses TRBV4-1 and TRBJ2-1; D uncertain. Trimming cost V 3 bases and J 12 bases, with 15 bases left between them. The germline V gene encodes CDR1 MGHRA and CDR2 YSYEKL. This CDR3 spans 13 amino acids.

This clonotype was counted only a few times. V gene TRBV5-1 combines with J gene TRBJ1-2; TRBD1 might be the D (5 bases). The V and J ends lost 3 bases and 2 bases respectively, with 11 bases between them. From germline, CDR1 is SGHRS and CDR2 YFSETQ. The CDR3 sequence is 14 residues long. CDR3 sequence: CASSYGGKNYGYTF. In nucleotides, the CDR3 is TGCGCCAGCAGCTATGGGGGGAAGAACTATGGCTACACCTTC.

Worth noting for this clonotype: A read error may account for a junction end that differs from germline. As DNA, the CDR3 is TGTACCAGCAGCTTGTACGGACCCGGGGAGACCCAGTACTTC. Protein product: CTSSLYGPGETQYF. The chain is built from TRBV5-6 and TRBJ2-5; no firm D call. The CDR3 has 14 amino acids. From germline, CDR1 is SGHDT and CDR2 YYEEEE.

A few counts support this clonotype. The rearrangement uses TRBV6-6 and TRBJ2-5; D unclear. The CDR3 runs 14 residues. Germline V gene data show CDR1 as MNHNY and CDR2 as SVGAGI (reference sequence). V gave up 7 bases and J gave up 1 base, with 13 bases separating them. The CDR3 reads CASTPVWFQETQYF. CDR3 nucleotides: TGTGCCAGCACCCCGGTGTGGTTCCAAGAGACCCAGTACTTC.

This sequence joins TRBV20-1 and TRBJ2-4, with D possibly matching TRBD2 (5 bases). The V end lost 3 bases, the J end lost 13 bases, and 22 bases lay between the germline ends. Germline CDR1 reads DFQATT; CDR2 reads SNEGSKA (reference sequence). There are 14 residues in the CDR3. The CDR3 DNA reads as TGCAGTGCTAGTTGGCGGGCGTCCTACAATGAGCAGTACTTC. It is translated as CSASWRASYNEQYF.

In regard to this clonotype: A much larger clone differs by one base, so this may be a read error. This chain connects TRBV7-9 to TRBJ2-1, with 7 bases aligning to TRBD2. Germline CDR1 SEHNR, CDR2 FQNEAQ (reference sequence). The CDR3 is 16 amino acids. The CDR3 reads CTSSTGGGSSYNEQFF. The CDR3 coding sequence is TGTACCAGCAGCACTGGTGGCGGGAGCTCCTACAATGAGCAGTTCTTC.

This clonotype was detected only a few times. The chain's CDR3 is CSAIPGQGAWYEQYF. The CDR3 coding sequence is TGCAGTGCAATACCGGGACAGGGGGCTTGGTACGAGCAGTACTTC. The chain uses TRBV20-1 and TRBJ2-5; 12 bases match TRBD1. The last part of the DNA fits TRBJ2-7 better; the J call may be wrong. This CDR3 is 15 amino acids long. Per germline, CDR1 DFQATT and CDR2 SNEGSKA (reference sequence).

This clonotype was picked up one time. This may be a read error, as it is one base from a much larger clone. The chain combines TRBV12-3 or TRBV12-4 with TRBJ2-7, with TRBD2 matching 13 bases. This CDR3 contains 17 residues. The CDR3 DNA reads as TGTGCCTGCAGTCCCCGGGGACTAGCGGGATTAAATCACGAGCAGTACTTC. It encodes CACSPRGLAGLNHEQYF.

The chain employs TRBV30 and TRBJ2-3; D is possibly TRBD2 (6 bases). The CDR3 is 14 amino acids. Germline CDR1 and CDR2: GTSNPN and SVGIG (reference sequence). Trimming cost V 1 base and J 2 bases, with 10 bases left between them. CDR3 sequence (DNA): TGTGCCTGGAGTGCGGCGGGGTACACAGATACGCAGTATTTT. It specifies CAWSAAGYTDTQYF.

J is TRBJ2-3 and V is TRBV20-1, with 7 bases lining up with TRBD2. Germline V gene data show CDR1 as DFQATT and CDR2 as SNEGSKA (reference sequence). The CDR3 has 12 residues. The CDR3 here is CSSSGRGDTQYF. DNA for the CDR3: TGCAGCTCTAGCGGCCGGGGGGATACGCAGTATTTT.

The genes are TRBV19 and TRBJ2-1; D is perhaps TRBD2 (7 bases). The CDR3 covers 13 residues. Germline CDR1 and CDR2: LNHDA and SQIVND (reference sequence). Trimming took 6 bases from V and 8 from J, leaving 14 bases between them. The CDR3 region has the DNA TGTGCCAGTAGGGCCCGGGGGGCTGATGAGCAGTTCTTC. Its protein product is CASRARGADEQFF.

This clonotype was recorded a few times. This chain connects TRBV28 to TRBJ2-7; 7 bases line up with TRBD2. CDR1 is MDHEN and CDR2 is SYDVKM in the germline V gene. The V and J ends lost 2 bases and 7 bases, in that order; junction bases with no gene match: 11. The CDR3 has 15 amino acids. This CDR3 reads CASSLAAGRWGEQYF. The CDR3 DNA is TGTGCCAGCAGTTTAGCAGCGGGAAGGTGGGGGGAGCAGTACTTC.

In this sample, this clonotype turned up a few times. The rearrangement links TRBV10-2 to TRBJ2-7, with 7 bases aligning to TRBD2. J lost 6 bases, V lost 2 bases, and 10 bases had no gene match. The CDR3 consists of 15 residues. CDR1 is WSHSY, CDR2 SAAADI, per germline. For the CDR3, the DNA is TGCGCCAGCAGTGAGACAGGCGGCGGGAGAAGCGAGCAGTACTTC. Protein sequence: CASSETGGGRSEQYF.

The chain joins TRBV20-1 to TRBJ2-7, with a tentative D call TRBD2 (6 bases). CDR1 DFQATT and CDR2 SNEGSKA come from the germline V gene (reference sequence). The CDR3 runs 13 residues. Trimming took off 6 bases at V and 0 bases at J, with 12 bases between the two ends. This CDR3 is CSAIGRDSYEQYF. DNA for the CDR3: TGCAGTGCAATAGGGCGGGACTCCTACGAGCAGTACTTC.